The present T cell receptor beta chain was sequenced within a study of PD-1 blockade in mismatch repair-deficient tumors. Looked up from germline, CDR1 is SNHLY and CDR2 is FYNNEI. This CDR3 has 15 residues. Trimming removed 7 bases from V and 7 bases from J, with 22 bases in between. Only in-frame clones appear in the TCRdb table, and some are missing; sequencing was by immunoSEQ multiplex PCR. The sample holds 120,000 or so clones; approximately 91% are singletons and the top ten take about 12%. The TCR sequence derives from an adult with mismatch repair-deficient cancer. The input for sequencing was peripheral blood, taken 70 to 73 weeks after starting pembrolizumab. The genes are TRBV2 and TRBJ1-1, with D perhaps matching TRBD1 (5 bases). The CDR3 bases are TGTGCCAGCACACACCCAGGGTTGGGTTCAAGTGAAGCTTTCTTT. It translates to CASTHPGLGSSEAFF.